This TCR beta chain was retrieved from a study of graft-versus-host responses after intestinal transplantation. At the level of the study: Recipients were given multivisceral, liver-intestinal, or isolated intestinal transplants.

This clone was seen a single time. The antigen remains undetermined. The CDR3 has 14 amino acids. Trimming removed 5 bases from V and 5 bases from J, with 13 bases in between. Germline CDR1 reads SGHAT; CDR2 reads FQNNGV. The assay was immunoSEQ multiplex PCR, and TCRdb's table has in-frame clones only and misses some. The sample holds 55,000 to 85,000 clones; more than 70% are singletons and the top ten take around 2.6%. The TCR sequence derives from a human donor who received an intestinal transplant. V and J are TRBV11-2 and TRBJ2-1; D may be TRBD2 (5 bases). Sequenced material: unstimulated CD8+ T cells sorted from spleen or lymph node cells, taken before intestinal transplant. CDR3 sequence: CASSPHPLDNEQFF. DNA for the CDR3: TGTGCCAGCAGCCCCCACCCACTAGACAATGAGCAGTTCTTC.